This T cell receptor beta chain came from a study of memory CD4+ T cells and cytomegalovirus serostatus. In germline, CDR1 is SGHNT, CDR2 YYREEE (reference sequence). This CDR3 has 16 residues. V was shortened by 2 bases and J by 0 bases, with 12 bases between the two germline ends. The sort gate was single viable CD3+CD4+CD8-CD45RO+ cells for memory CD4+ T cells. Produced via immunoSEQ multiplex PCR; TCRdb's table is partial and in-frame only. The table lists tens of thousands of clones, over 60% of them singletons. The V call is TRBV5-4, the J call TRBJ1-3; D is undetermined. Sequences were obtained from memory CD4+ T cells from blood. This receptor was taken from an adult in good health and CMV-seronegative. In DNA form, the CDR3 reads TGTGCCAGCAGCTTAGGGCAACCGAGCTCTGGAAACACCATATATTTT. Translating gives CASSLGQPSSGNTIYF.